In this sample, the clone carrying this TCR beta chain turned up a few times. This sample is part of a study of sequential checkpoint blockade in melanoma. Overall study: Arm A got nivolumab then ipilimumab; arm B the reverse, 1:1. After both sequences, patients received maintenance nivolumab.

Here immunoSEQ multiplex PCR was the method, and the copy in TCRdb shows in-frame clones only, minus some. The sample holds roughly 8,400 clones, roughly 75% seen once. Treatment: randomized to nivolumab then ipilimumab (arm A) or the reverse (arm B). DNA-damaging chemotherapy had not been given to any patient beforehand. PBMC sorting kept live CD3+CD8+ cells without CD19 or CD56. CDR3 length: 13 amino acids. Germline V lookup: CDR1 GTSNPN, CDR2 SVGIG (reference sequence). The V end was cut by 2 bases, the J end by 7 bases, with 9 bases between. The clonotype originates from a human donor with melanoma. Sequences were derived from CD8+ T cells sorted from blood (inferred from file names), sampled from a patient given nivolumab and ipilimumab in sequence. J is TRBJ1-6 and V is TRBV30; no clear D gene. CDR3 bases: TGTGCCTGGAGTCCCGAGTCGAATTCACCCCTCCACTTT. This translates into CAWSPESNSPLHF.